Listed below are T cell receptor beta chains from one sample, sequenced in a study of beta chain features in type 1 diabetes. Sequenced by immunoSEQ multiplex PCR; TCRdb stores in-frame clones only, minus some. The repertoire consists of 450,000 to 550,000 clones, with 30% occurring once and the leading ten covering 0.05% to 0.065%. Sequenced input: naive CD4+ T cells from blood. The receptors come from a man between 18 and 35 years old in good health. Each CDR3 is given with its conserved first and last residue. The order of the fields is V gene, D gene, clone size, J gene, CDR3 protein, CDR3 DNA. D genes are given only for firm matches. Size is omitted from some rows. Given values are once, few, many or a class for expanded clones.

V: TRBV9; D: NA; size: NA; J: TRBJ2-1; CDR3: CASSADRSPSYNEQFF; DNA: TGTGCCAGCAGCGCTGATCGGAGTCCATCCTACAATGAGCAGTTCTTC
V: TRBV28; D: TRBD1; size: NA; J: TRBJ2-6; CDR3: CASSLESGGSGANVLTF; DNA: TGTGCCAGCAGTTTAGAGTCAGGGGGCAGTGGGGCCAACGTCCTGACTTTC
V: TRBV9; D: NA; size: few; J: TRBJ2-7; CDR3: CASSVAGGPGEQYF; DNA: TGTGCCAGCAGCGTAGCCGGGGGGCCGGGAGAGCAGTACTTC
V: TRBV7-2; D: NA; size: NA; J: TRBJ2-5; CDR3: CASTLTGQETQYF; DNA: TGTGCCAGCACCCTGACAGGCCAAGAGACCCAGTACTTC
V: TRBV29-1; D: TRBD1; size: NA; J: TRBJ2-1; CDR3: CSAGQDNEQFF; DNA: TGCAGCGCGGGACAGGACAATGAGCAGTTCTTC
V: TRBV19; D: TRBD1; size: few; J: TRBJ1-2; CDR3: CASTPWGQEDYGYTF; DNA: TGTGCCAGTACCCCTTGGGGACAGGAAGACTATGGCTACACCTTC
V: TRBV29-1; D: NA; size: few; J: TRBJ1-1; CDR3: CSVFRTTGNTEAFF; DNA: TGCAGCGTCTTTAGGACGACAGGGAACACTGAAGCTTTCTTT
V: TRBV4-3; D: TRBD1; size: NA; J: TRBJ2-3; CDR3: CASSRDRVANTQYF; DNA: TGCGCCAGCAGTCGGGACAGGGTAGCAAATACGCAGTATTTT
V: TRBV5-1; D: NA; size: NA; J: TRBJ2-1; CDR3: CASSLGDVHNEQFF; DNA: TGCGCCAGCAGCTTGGGAGACGTTCACAATGAGCAGTTCTTC
V: TRBV2; D: TRBD2; size: few; J: TRBJ2-5; CDR3: CASSVLLAGEETQYF; DNA: TGTGCCAGCAGTGTTTTGCTAGCGGGGGAGGAGACCCAGTACTTC
V: TRBV29-1; D: TRBD2; size: few; J: TRBJ2-5; CDR3: CSVEGGGQETQYF; DNA: TGCAGCGTTGAAGGGGGAGGGCAAGAGACCCAGTACTTC
V: TRBV30; D: NA; size: NA; J: TRBJ2-7; CDR3: CAWRGIQGTPYEQYF; DNA: TGTGCCTGGAGGGGAATTCAGGGGACCCCCTACGAGCAGTACTTC
V: TRBV6-6; D: TRBD1; size: NA; J: TRBJ2-5; CDR3: CASSSQGVETQYF; DNA: TGTGCCAGCAGTTCACAGGGGGTAGAGACCCAGTACTTC
V: TRBV30; D: TRBD1; size: few; J: TRBJ1-5; CDR3: CAWSMGQANNQPQHF; DNA: TGTGCCTGGAGCATGGGACAGGCAAACAATCAGCCCCAGCATTTT
V: TRBV5-4; D: NA; size: NA; J: TRBJ2-5; CDR3: CASSLQGQETQYF; DNA: TGTGCCAGCAGCTTACAGGGACAAGAGACCCAGTACTTC
V: TRBV9; D: TRBD2; size: NA; J: TRBJ2-2; CDR3: CASSVLAENTGELFF; DNA: TGTGCCAGCAGCGTCCTAGCGGAAAACACCGGGGAGCTGTTTTTT
V: TRBV4-2; D: NA; size: NA; J: TRBJ2-1; CDR3: CASSQKISALARNEQFF; DNA: TGTGCCAGCAGCCAGAAGATCTCGGCCCTAGCTCGAAATGAGCAGTTCTTC
V: TRBV14; D: NA; size: NA; J: TRBJ2-7; CDR3: CASSQARRNSYEQYF; DNA: TGTGCCAGCAGCCAAGCACGGCGGAACTCCTACGAGCAGTACTTC
V: TRBV11-3; D: NA; size: few; J: TRBJ2-1; CDR3: CASSLASNEQFF; DNA: TGTGCCAGCAGCTTAGCCAGCAATGAGCAGTTCTTC
V: TRBV15; D: NA; size: few; J: TRBJ2-1; CDR3: CATSRDPSLGEQFF; DNA: TGTGCCACCAGCAGAGATCCCAGCTTGGGTGAGCAGTTCTTC
V: TRBV4-3; D: TRBD1; size: NA; J: TRBJ2-5; CDR3: CASSQGGRGSQETQYF; DNA: TGCGCCAGCAGCCAAGGGGGCAGGGGGTCGCAAGAGACCCAGTACTTC
V: TRBV28; D: NA; size: NA; J: TRBJ1-1; CDR3: CASSLGQGKAFF; DNA: TGTGCCAGCAGTTTAGGGCAGGGGAAGGCTTTCTTT